This TCR beta chain was documented in a study of T cell repertoires in cytomegalovirus infection. One entry per CDR3 protein, called by TCRdb with MiXCR from the reads. The sample contains fewer than 650,000 distinct CDR3 sequences, about 39% of which appear only once. As for this clonotype: What it binds is unknown.

Study observations and caveats: Based on cumulative public TCR beta family frequency, carriers of CMV plus the relevant HLA were identified.

This receptor was taken from a human donor in good health (CMV status not recorded). Some clones in this sample may be carry-over from other donors' samples. Sequencing was performed on cultured PBMCs, taken from culture after CMV antigen stimulation.

The CDR3 protein is CASSWRSTHSPLHF. The DNA of the CDR3 is TGTGCCAGCAGTTGGCGATCAACTCACTCACCCCTCCACTTT. This rearrangement joins TRBV12-3 or TRBV12-4 to TRBJ1-6, with unresolved D. This CDR3 contains 14 residues. V was pared by 4 bases and J by 10 bases, with 14 bases between.